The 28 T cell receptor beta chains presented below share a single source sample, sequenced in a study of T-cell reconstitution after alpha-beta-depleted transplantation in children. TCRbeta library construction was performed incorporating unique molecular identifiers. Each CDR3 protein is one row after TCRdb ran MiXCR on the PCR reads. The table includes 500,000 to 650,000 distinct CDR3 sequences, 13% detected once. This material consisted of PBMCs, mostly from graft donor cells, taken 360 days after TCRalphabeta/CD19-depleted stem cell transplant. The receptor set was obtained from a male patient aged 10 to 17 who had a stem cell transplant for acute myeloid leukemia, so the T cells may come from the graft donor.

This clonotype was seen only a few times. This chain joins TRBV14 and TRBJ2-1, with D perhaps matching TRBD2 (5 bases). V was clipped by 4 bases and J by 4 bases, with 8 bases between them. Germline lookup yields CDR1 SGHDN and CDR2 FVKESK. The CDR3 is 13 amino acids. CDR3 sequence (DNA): TGTGCCAGCAGCCCCGGGAATTACAATGAGCAGTTCTTC. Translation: CASSPGNYNEQFF.

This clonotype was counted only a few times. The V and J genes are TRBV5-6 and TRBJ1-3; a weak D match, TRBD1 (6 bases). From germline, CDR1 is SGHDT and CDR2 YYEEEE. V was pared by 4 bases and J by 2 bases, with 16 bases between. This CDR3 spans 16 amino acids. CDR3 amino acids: CASSPRQDLTGNTIYF. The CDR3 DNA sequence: TGTGCCAGCAGCCCTCGACAGGATCTGACTGGAAACACCATATATTTT.

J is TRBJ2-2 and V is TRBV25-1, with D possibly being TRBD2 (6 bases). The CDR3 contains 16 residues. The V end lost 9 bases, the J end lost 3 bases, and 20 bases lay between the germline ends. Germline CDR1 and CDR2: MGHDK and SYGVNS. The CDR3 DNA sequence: TGTGCCAGGACGACCCGATATTTAGCGGACACCGGGGAGCTGTTTTTT. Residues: CARTTRYLADTGELFF.

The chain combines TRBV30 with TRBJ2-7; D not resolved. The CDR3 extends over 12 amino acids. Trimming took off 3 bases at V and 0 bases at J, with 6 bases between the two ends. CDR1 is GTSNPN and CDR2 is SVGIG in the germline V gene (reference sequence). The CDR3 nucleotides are TGTGCCTGGAGATTACACTCCTACGAGCAGTACTTC. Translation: CAWRLHSYEQYF.

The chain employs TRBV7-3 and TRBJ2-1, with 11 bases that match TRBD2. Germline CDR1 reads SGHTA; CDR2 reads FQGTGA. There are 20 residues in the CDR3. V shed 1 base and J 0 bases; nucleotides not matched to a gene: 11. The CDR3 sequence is CASSLSWGLAAYLSYNEQFF. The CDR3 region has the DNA TGTGCCAGCAGCTTAAGCTGGGGACTAGCGGCCTACCTCTCCTACAATGAGCAGTTCTTC.

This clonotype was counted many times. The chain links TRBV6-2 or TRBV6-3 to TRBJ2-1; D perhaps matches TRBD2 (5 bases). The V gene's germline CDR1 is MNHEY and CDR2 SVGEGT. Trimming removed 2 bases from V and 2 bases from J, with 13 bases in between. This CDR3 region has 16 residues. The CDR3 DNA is TGTGCCAGCAGTTACGGTACGAGCGGAGCCTACAATGAGCAGTTCTTC. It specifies CASSYGTSGAYNEQFF.

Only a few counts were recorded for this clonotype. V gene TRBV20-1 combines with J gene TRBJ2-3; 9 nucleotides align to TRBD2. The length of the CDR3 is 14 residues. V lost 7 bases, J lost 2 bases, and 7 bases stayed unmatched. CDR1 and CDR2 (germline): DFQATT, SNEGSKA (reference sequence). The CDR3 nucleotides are TGCAGTGTGCTAGCGGGAATTAACACAGATACGCAGTATTTT. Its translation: CSVLAGINTDTQYF.

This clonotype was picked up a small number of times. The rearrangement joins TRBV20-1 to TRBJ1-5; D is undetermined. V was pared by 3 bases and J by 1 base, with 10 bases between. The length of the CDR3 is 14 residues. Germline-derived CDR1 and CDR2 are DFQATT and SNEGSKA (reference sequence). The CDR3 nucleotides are TGCAGTGCTAGGGCGCTCCAGAGCAATCAGCCCCAGCATTTT. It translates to CSARALQSNQPQHF.

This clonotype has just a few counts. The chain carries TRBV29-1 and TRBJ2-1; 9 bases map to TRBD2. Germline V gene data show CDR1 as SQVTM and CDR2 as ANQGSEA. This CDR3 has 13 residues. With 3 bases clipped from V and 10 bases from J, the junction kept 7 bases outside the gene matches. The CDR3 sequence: CSVEGAGGIEQFF. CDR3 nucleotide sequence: TGCAGCGTTGAGGGAGCGGGGGGAATCGAGCAGTTCTTC.

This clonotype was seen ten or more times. The CDR3 here is CSGGVLYEQYF. The CDR3 bases are TGCAGCGGGGGGGTTCTCTACGAGCAGTACTTC. The chain employs TRBV29-1 and TRBJ2-7, with D tentatively TRBD2 (6 bases). V was cut by 7 bases and J by 3 bases, with 10 bases left in between. The CDR3 is 11 amino acids. Germline V gene sequence: CDR1 SQVTM, CDR2 ANQGSEA.

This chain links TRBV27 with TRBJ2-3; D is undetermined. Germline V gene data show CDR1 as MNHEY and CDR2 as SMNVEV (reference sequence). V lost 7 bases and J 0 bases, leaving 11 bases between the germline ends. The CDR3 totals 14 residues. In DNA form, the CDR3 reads TGTGCCAGCAAACTGGACCGTAGCACAGATACGCAGTATTTT. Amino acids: CASKLDRSTDTQYF.

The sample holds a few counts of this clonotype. In DNA, the CDR3 is TGTGCCACCAGCAGAGGGGGCTCCTACAATGAGCAGTTCTTC. Its translation: CATSRGGSYNEQFF. The rearrangement links TRBV15 to TRBJ2-1; no reliable D call. The CDR3 extends over 14 amino acids. The V end lost 1 base, the J end lost 0 bases, and 4 bases lay between the germline ends. Germline lookup yields CDR1 LNHNV and CDR2 YYDKDF (reference sequence).

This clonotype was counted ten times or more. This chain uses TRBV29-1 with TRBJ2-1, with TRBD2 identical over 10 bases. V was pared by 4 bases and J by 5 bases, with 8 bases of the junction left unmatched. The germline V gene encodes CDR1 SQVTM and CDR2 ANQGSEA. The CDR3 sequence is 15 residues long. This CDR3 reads CSVVEASGSHNEQFF. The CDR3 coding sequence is TGCAGCGTTGTGGAAGCTAGCGGGAGCCACAATGAGCAGTTCTTC.

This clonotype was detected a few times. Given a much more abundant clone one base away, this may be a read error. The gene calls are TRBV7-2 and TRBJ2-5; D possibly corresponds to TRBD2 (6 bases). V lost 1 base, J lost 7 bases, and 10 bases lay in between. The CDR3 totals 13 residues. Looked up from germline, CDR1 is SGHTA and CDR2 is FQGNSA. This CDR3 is CASSLGGGATQYF. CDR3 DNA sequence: TGTGCCAGCAGCTTAGGGGGCGGGGCGACCCAGTACTTC.

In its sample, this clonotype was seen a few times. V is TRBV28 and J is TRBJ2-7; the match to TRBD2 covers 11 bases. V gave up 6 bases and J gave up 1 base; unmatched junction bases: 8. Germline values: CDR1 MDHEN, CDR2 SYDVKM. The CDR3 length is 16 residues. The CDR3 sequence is CASSNQTSGKSYEQYF. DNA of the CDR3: TGTGCCAGCAGCAACCAGACTAGCGGGAAGTCCTACGAGCAGTACTTC.

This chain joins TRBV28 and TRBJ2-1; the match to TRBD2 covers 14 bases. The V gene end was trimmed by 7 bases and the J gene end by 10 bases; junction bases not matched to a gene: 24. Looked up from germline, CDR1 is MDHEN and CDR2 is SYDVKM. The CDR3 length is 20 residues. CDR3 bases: TGTGCCAGCACCTTGGGGGGACTAGCGGGAGTATCCCAGGCAATGACGGAGCAGTTCTTC. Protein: CASTLGGLAGVSQAMTEQFF. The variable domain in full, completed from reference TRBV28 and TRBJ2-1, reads DVKVTQSSRYLVKRTGEKVFLECVQDMDHENMFWYRQDPGLGLRLIYFSYDVKMKEKGDIPEGYSVSREKKERFSLILESASTNQTSMYLCASTLGGLAGVSQAMTEQFFGPGTRLTVL.

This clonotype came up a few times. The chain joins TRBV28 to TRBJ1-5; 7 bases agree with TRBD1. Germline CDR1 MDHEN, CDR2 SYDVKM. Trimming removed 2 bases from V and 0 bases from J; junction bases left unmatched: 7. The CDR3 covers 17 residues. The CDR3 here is CASSLEAGGVSNQPQHF. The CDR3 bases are TGTGCCAGCAGTTTAGAGGCAGGGGGTGTTAGCAATCAGCCCCAGCATTTT.

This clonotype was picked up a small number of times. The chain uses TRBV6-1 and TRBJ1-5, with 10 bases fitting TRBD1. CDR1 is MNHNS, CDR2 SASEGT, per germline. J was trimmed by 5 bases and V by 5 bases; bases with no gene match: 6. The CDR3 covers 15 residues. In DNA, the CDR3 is TGTGCCAGCAGTAAGTGGGGGACAGGGGATCAGCCCCAGCATTTT. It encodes CASSKWGTGDQPQHF.

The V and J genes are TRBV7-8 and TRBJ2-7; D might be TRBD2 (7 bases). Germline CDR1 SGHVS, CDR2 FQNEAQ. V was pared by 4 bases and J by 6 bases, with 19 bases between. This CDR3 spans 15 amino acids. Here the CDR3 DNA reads TGTGCCAGCAGCTCCCCAGGGGAGGGGGGGAGCGAGCAGTACTTC. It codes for CASSSPGEGGSEQYF.

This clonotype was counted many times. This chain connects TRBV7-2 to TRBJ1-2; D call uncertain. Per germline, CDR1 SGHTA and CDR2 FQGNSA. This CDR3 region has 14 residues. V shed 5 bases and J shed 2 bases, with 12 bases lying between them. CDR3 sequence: CASSPTDGNYGYTF. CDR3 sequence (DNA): TGTGCCAGCAGCCCCACGGACGGAAACTATGGCTACACCTTC.

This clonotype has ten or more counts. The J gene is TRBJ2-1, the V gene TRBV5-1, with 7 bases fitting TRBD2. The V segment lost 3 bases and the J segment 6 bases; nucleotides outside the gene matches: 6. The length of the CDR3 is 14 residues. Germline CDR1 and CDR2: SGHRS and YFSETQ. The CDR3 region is CASSWAGGINEQFF. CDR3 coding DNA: TGCGCCAGCAGCTGGGCCGGGGGGATCAATGAGCAGTTCTTC.

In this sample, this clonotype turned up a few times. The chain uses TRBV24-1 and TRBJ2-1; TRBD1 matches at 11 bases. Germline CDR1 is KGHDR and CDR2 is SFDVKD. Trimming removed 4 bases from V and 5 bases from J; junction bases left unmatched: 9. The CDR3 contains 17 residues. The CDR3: CATSEPLGTGGDNEQFF. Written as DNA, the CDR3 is TGTGCCACCAGTGAGCCCCTGGGGACAGGGGGGGACAATGAGCAGTTCTTC.

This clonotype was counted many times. Here the CDR3 DNA reads TGTGCCAGCAGCGCCCTAGGCCAGGAGACCCAGTACTTC. Amino acid sequence: CASSALGQETQYF. The rearrangement joins TRBV7-2 to TRBJ2-5; D is unclear. The V and J ends lost 5 bases and 5 bases respectively, with 12 bases between them. The CDR3 spans 13 residues. Germline values: CDR1 SGHTA, CDR2 FQGNSA.

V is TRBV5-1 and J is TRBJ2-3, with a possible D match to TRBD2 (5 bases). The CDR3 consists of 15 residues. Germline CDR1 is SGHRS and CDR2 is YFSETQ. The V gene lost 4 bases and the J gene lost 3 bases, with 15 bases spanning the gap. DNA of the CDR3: TGCGCCAGCAGCCGGAATAGCGTGGGTACAGATACGCAGTATTTT. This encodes CASSRNSVGTDTQYF.

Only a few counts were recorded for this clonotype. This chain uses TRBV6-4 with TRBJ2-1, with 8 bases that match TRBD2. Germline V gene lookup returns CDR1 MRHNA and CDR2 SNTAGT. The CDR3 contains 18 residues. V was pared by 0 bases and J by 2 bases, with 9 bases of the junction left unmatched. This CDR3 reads CASSDSPLLAATYNEQFF. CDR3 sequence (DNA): TGTGCCAGCAGTGACTCACCATTACTAGCGGCTACCTACAATGAGCAGTTCTTC.

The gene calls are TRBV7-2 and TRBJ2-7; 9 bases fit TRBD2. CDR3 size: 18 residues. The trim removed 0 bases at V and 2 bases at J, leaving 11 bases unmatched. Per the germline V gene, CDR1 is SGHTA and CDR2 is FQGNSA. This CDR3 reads CASSLAGPSGIHPYEQYF. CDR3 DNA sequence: TGTGCCAGCAGCTTAGCGGGCCCTAGCGGGATCCATCCCTACGAGCAGTACTTC.

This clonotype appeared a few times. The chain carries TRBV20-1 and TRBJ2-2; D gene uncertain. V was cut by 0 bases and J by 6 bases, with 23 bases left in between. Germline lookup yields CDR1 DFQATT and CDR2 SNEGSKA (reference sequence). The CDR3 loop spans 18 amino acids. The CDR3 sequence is CSARDWLGKKGLSGELFF. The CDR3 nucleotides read TGCAGTGCTAGAGATTGGTTGGGAAAGAAAGGTTTGTCCGGGGAGCTGTTTTTT.

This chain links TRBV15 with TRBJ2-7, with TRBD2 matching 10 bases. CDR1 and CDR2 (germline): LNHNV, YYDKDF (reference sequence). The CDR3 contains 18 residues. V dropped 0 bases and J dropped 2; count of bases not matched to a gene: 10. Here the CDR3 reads CATSRDRRLAGDAYEQYF. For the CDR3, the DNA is TGTGCCACCAGCAGAGATCGTAGGCTAGCGGGAGACGCCTACGAGCAGTACTTC.